These 12 T cell receptor beta chains share one sample of origin, sequenced in a study of regulatory T cells in long-lasting Graves disease. Researchers made TCR beta libraries by using iRepertoire HTBI primers and running Arm-PCR on CDR3 regions. One entry per CDR3 protein, called by TCRdb with MiXCR from the multiplex PCR reads. The table records 500,000 or so distinct CDR3 sequences, about 16% of them present only once. Described time point: newly diagnosed GD, antithyroid drugs for less than 3 months. The TCR library used RNA extracted from PBMCs. This sample also appeared in a second study, on T cells in Graves' hyperthyroidism and ophthalmopathy.

The specimen comprised peripheral blood mononuclear cells (PBMCs), sampled at new diagnosis, from a patient treated with antithyroid drugs. These receptors came from a woman between 40 and 65 years old with Graves disease.

This clonotype was recorded at least ten times. V gene TRBV12-3 or TRBV12-4 combines with J gene TRBJ2-5; a possible D gene is TRBD1 (5 bases). V lost 6 bases and J lost 1, with 15 bases in between. This CDR3 region has 15 residues. The DNA of the CDR3 is TGTGCCAGCAGGAGCGTTGCAGGGCCCCAAGAGACCCAGTACTTC. Translating it yields CASRSVAGPQETQYF.

This clonotype has a count of ten or more. The rearrangement links TRBV6-1 to TRBJ1-2; D gene ambiguous. From germline, CDR1 is MNHNS and CDR2 SASEGT. The CDR3 runs 16 residues. V was shortened by 5 bases and J by 4 bases, with 20 bases between the two germline ends. The CDR3 DNA reads as TGTGCCAGCAGTCTATCGACCGTCTGGGAGAGCTATGGCTACACCTTC. Encoded protein: CASSLSTVWESYGYTF.

The J gene is TRBJ1-6, the V gene TRBV12-3 or TRBV12-4; D may be TRBD1 (5 bases). This CDR3 is built from 12 residues. Trimming removed 6 bases at V and 10 bases at J, with 10 bases between. The CDR3 DNA is TGTGCCAGCAGGGGAGGGGTGTCACCCCTCCACTTT. It specifies CASRGGVSPLHF.

The chain recombines TRBV6-5 with TRBJ1-1, with D maybe TRBD1 (5 bases). The germline V and J ends were trimmed by 0 bases and 3 bases, with 17 bases remaining between them. The CDR3 has 17 amino acids. Germline assignment: CDR1 MNHEY and CDR2 SVGAGI. The CDR3 spells CASSYSQGGRRDTEAFF. The CDR3 DNA sequence: TGTGCCAGCAGTTACTCCCAGGGAGGCAGGAGGGACACTGAAGCTTTCTTT.

In regard to this clonotype: This clone may be a read error of a much larger clone one base away. This chain uses TRBV18 with TRBJ2-1; 11 nucleotides line up with TRBD2. Germline loops: CDR1 KGHSH, CDR2 LQKENI. There are 15 residues in the CDR3. The CDR3 nucleotides read TGTGTCAGCTCACCATTCCTAGCGGGGGGTGCCCGGCAGTTCTTC. The encoded protein is CVSSPFLAGGARQFF.

This chain connects TRBV29-1 to TRBJ2-1, with TRBD2 matching 7 bases. The germline V gene encodes CDR1 SQVTM and CDR2 ANQGSEA. This CDR3 has 13 amino acids. V was pared by 4 bases and J by 3 bases, with 3 bases of the junction left unmatched. The CDR3 coding sequence is TGCAGCGTTGTTCGGGGGGACTACAATGAGCAGTTCTTC. Its protein is CSVVRGDYNEQFF.

The rearrangement links TRBV6-5 to TRBJ1-1; D is unresolved. V was pared by 7 bases and J by 6 bases, with 21 bases between. The CDR3 is made up of 15 amino acids. Germline CDR1 and CDR2: MNHEY and SVGAGI. CDR3 sequence: CASTNSRQPLAEAFF. The CDR3 DNA is TGTGCCAGCACCAACTCGAGGCAGCCCCTCGCTGAAGCTTTCTTT.

This clonotype was counted many times. The V gene is TRBV3-1, the J gene TRBJ1-2, with TRBD1 matching over 7 bases. The CDR3 spans 17 residues. Germline CDR1 and CDR2: LGHDT and YNNKEL (reference sequence). V shed 3 bases, J shed 4 bases, and the junction held 14 bases outside the gene matches. CDR3 protein: CASSHEWDSDRRYGYTF. The CDR3 DNA sequence: TGTGCCAGCAGCCATGAATGGGACAGTGATAGACGCTATGGCTACACCTTC.

Many counts were recorded for this clonotype. This chain connects TRBV11-2 to TRBJ1-4; a weak D match, TRBD1 (6 bases). V gave up 5 bases and J gave up 5 bases, with 12 bases separating them. The CDR3 is 14 amino acids. Germline loops: CDR1 SGHAT, CDR2 FQNNGV. This CDR3 is CASSPGQLNEKLFF. The DNA of the CDR3 is TGTGCCAGCAGCCCGGGACAACTCAATGAAAAACTGTTTTTT. The full variable domain, in which reference TRBV11-2 and TRBJ1-4 provide the parts outside the CDR3, is EAGVAQSPRYKIIEKRQSVAFWCNPISGHATLYWYQQILGQGPKLLIQFQNNGVVDDSQLPKDRFSAERLKGVDSTLKIQPAKLEDSAVYLCASSPGQLNEKLFFGSGTQLSVL.

This clonotype was observed many times. This chain connects TRBV5-1 to TRBJ2-1; either TRBD1 or TRBD2 may fit D (5 bases each). The CDR3 sequence is 15 residues long. Trimming removed 2 bases from V and 1 base from J, with 10 bases in between. Germline V gives CDR1 SGHRS, CDR2 YFSETQ. The CDR3 bases are TGCGCCAGCAGCTTAGGGTGGGGGTCCTACAATGAGCAGTTCTTC. Translating gives CASSLGWGSYNEQFF. The full variable domain, completed using reference TRBV5-1 and TRBJ2-1, is KAGVTQTPRYLIKTRGQQVTLSCSPISGHRSVSWYQQTPGQGLQFLFEYFSETQRNKGNFPGRFSGRQFSNSRSEMNVSTLELGDSALYLCASSLGWGSYNEQFFGPGTRLTVL.

The V and J genes are TRBV13 and TRBJ1-2, with D possibly TRBD1 on 5 matching bases. CDR3 length: 14 residues. The V gene's germline CDR1 is PRHDT and CDR2 FYEKMQ (reference sequence). V was shortened by 5 bases and J by 3 bases, with 13 bases between the two germline ends. CDR3 sequence (DNA): TGTGCCAGCAGCGCGGAAGGAGGGGACTATGGCTACACCTTC. Protein product: CASSAEGGDYGYTF.

This clonotype was detected many times. The V call is TRBV11-2, the J call TRBJ2-1; D not resolved. There are 13 residues in the CDR3. Trimming stripped 5 bases from V and 8 bases from J, with 13 bases between. Germline V CDR1 and CDR2: SGHAT, FQNNGV. The CDR3 coding sequence is TGTGCCAGCAGCCAGGACGGTTGGGATGAGCAGTTCTTC. It yields the protein CASSQDGWDEQFF.